The present TCR beta chain was sequenced within a study of T cell responses to AZD1222 COVID-19 vaccine (dated by TCRdb to the early 2020s). Notes on the research overall: AZD1222 recipients whose second dose came at about 4 weeks and those whose second dose came at about 12 weeks were combined into one group, since spike-specific TCR depth and breadth did not differ between the two schedules. Trial participants were enrolled by age into 18-55, 56-69 and 70-plus year subgroups, with around 150, 28 and 57 TCR-sequenced participants respectively. A total of more than 230 trial participants underwent TCR sequencing, of whom 207 received two doses of AZD1222 and about 25 received two doses of the MenACWY control vaccine.

Taken from cysteine to phenylalanine, the CDR3 has 14 residues. Only the CDR3 part of the read is kept: 42 bases, read in frame from the first base. V was cut back by 6 bases and J by 1 base, leaving a gap of 13 bases between them. The germline V gene supplies CDR1 SGHVS and CDR2 FQNEAQ. The CDR3 regions of human TCRbeta chains were analyzed by immunosequencing. The authors' analysis ran thus. TCRs in the repertoires were compared against a reference library of SARS-CoV-2-specific TCRs that had been generated with the MIRA antigen-specificity platform. Breadth was defined as the fraction of unique TCRs that were SARS-CoV-2-associated. Depth was defined as the fraction of total T cells that were SARS-CoV-2-associated. Using the MIRA data, each spike-specific TCR was mapped to the spike region that the TCR reacts to and placed in a CD4 or CD8 class. Log10-transformed breadth and depth values were compared by one-way ANOVA with Sidak's multiple comparisons tests. TCRdb obtained this table from immuneACCESS and retained in-frame rearrangements with V and J assigned. These tables miss some clones; where compared with another copy, unresolved V genes account for less than half of the shortfall, and the remainder is unexplained. V and J calls and clone size are copied from that table; D and trimming were computed from the DNA. The sample table holds around 130,000 clones, of which about 94% were seen once. The ten largest clones capture 5.5% to 8% of the sample.

The study at large found these results: A significant rise in spike-specific TCR breadth and depth was observed after two AZD1222 doses relative to day 0 and relative to MenACWY recipients. The vaccine-associated CD4 TCRs covered the entire spike protein, and the dominant responses fell in regions 160-218 and 743-854. Conclusions about previously exposed vaccinees are limited, since just a handful of AZD1222 recipients were seropositive for SARS-CoV-2 at baseline. In the small 56-69-year group, the increase in depth fell short of significance, most likely because of low power. Participants were mostly white British and included more females than males, and it was suggested by the authors that clonal diversity may have been underestimated. Because no day 14 peak-response samples were available, the repertoires could be characterized only after the peak T cell response. Nearly half of unique spike-specific TCRs reportedly recognized epitopes outside regions mutated in the B.1.351 and B.1.1.7 variants.

This sample's time point label indicates: baseline before first vaccination. Samples from vaccinated people were obtained from the UK trials COV001 and COV002, which included a single-blind randomized controlled phase 2/3 trial of AZD1222 (ChAdOx1 nCoV-19) in healthy adults. For TCRbeta chain sequencing, PBMC samples from trial participants were taken at day 0 and at day 28 after the second dose. A word on this clone: Its cognate antigen has yet to be identified. Nothing much larger sits one base from this clone, and base qualities are not available.

The material sequenced was peripheral blood, taken on day 0 of AZD1222 vaccination. The chain uses TRBV7-8 and TRBJ2-7, and the D gene may be TRBD2, 5 bases matching. This TCR derives from an adult in good health. The CDR3 loop reads CASRSSRGSYEQYF. The base sequence is TGTGCCAGCAGGTCCAGCCGGGGTTCCTACGAGCAGTACTTC.